Reported below is one T cell receptor (beta chain). Since a much larger clone is just one base distant, this may be a read error. The entry originates in a study of blood T cells in healthy people across ages. A second PCR of roughly 7 to 11 cycles used a sample-barcoded 5' primer and a J-beta primer mix. Every individual sample yielded 3 million or more paired-end reads (each containing CDR3). TCRdb re-analysed the 5' RACE reads in MiXCR, keeping a single row per CDR3 protein. The table lists about 1.6 million distinct CDR3 sequences, 30% to 35% of them singletons. Researchers collected approximately 9.5 milliliters of peripheral blood from every single donor. The CDR3 has 15 residues. Germline CDR1 SGHTA, CDR2 FQGTGA.

The sequence derives from a woman aged 25-40 years in good health. This chain connects TRBV7-3 to TRBJ2-5, with D possibly being TRBD2 (6 bases). With the DNA end fitting TRBJ2-1 better, the J assignment may be wrong. The sample consisted of blood. This CDR3 is CASSPSGGAEETQFF. The DNA of the CDR3 is TGTGCCAGCAGCCCCTCCGGGGGAGCAGAAGAGACCCAGTTCTTC.